The 21 T cell receptor beta chains below all came from one sample that was sequenced in a study of cytomegalovirus exposure and HLA in healthy donors (dated by TCRdb to 2017 to 2019). The library was made by the immunoSEQ multiplex PCR assay. The multiplex PCR relied on a mix of 60 forward primers for TCR Vbeta segments and 13 reverse primers for TCR Jbeta segments. In TCRdb, the immuneACCESS table is reduced to in-frame sequences with V and J assigned. These tables do not hold every clone; where another copy was compared, an unresolved V gene accounts for under half, and the others remain unexplained. Here the sample has roughly 120,000 clones; around 75% occur a single time. The ten most abundant clones make up less than 5% of the sample. The sample comprised PBMCs. The receptors stem from a man aged 60-69 years in good health and CMV-seropositive.

This clone was counted between two and nine times. The V gene is TRBV27, the J gene TRBJ1-6, with 8 bases identical to TRBD1. After removal of 2 bases from V and 3 bases from J, the junction contained 3 bases not matched to a gene. Germline lookup yields CDR1 MNHEY and CDR2 SMNVEV (reference sequence). CDR3 length: 16 residues. The CDR3 nucleotides are TGTGCCAGCAGTTTAGGACAGGGCGGCTATAATTCACCCCTCCACTTT. Its translation is CASSLGQGGYNSPLHF.

The chain recombines TRBV4-1 with TRBJ2-3; TRBD2 matches 12 bases. CDR3 size: 15 residues. Unmatched junction bases numbered 4, after V lost 3 bases and J lost 6 bases. The germline V gene encodes CDR1 MGHRA and CDR2 YSYEKL. The CDR3 sequence is CASSHRTSGEDTQYF. For the CDR3, the DNA is TGCGCCAGCAGCCATCGGACTAGCGGGGAGGATACGCAGTATTTT.

This rearrangement joins TRBV7-2 to TRBJ2-3, with D possibly matching TRBD1 (6 bases). The germline V gene encodes CDR1 SGHTA and CDR2 FQGNSA. This CDR3 has 15 amino acids. The V gene lost 5 bases and the J gene lost 6 bases, with 18 bases spanning the gap. The CDR3 is CASSPRAGELDTQYF. CDR3 nucleotide sequence: TGTGCCAGCAGCCCCCGGGCAGGGGAGTTGGATACGCAGTATTTT.

The CDR3 nucleotides are TGTGCCAGCAGTTACTTCAGGGGGCCTACAGATACGCAGTATTTT. Translated, it gives CASSYFRGPTDTQYF. The chain uses TRBV28 and TRBJ2-3; 8 positions agree with TRBD1. J was trimmed by 3 bases and V by 4 bases; bases with no gene match: 6. The CDR3 has 15 amino acids. Germline V gene lookup returns CDR1 MDHEN and CDR2 SYDVKM.

The rearrangement links TRBV7-9 to TRBJ1-2; 7 positions agree with TRBD1. Germline-derived CDR1 and CDR2 are SEHNR and FQNEAQ (reference sequence). V lost 5 bases, J lost 4 bases, and 13 bases stayed unmatched. The CDR3 consists of 16 residues. CDR3 amino acids: CASSDILGQPSYGYTF. Written as DNA, the CDR3 is TGTGCCAGCAGCGATATCCTGGGACAGCCCTCCTATGGCTACACCTTC.

The chain links TRBV5-4 to TRBJ2-1, with TRBD2 matching over 9 bases. With 4 bases clipped from V and 6 bases from J, the junction kept 11 bases outside the gene matches. CDR1 SGHNT and CDR2 YYREEE come from the germline V gene (reference sequence). The CDR3 runs to 16 residues. The CDR3 spells CASSQKPSGGPNEQFF. DNA for the CDR3: TGTGCCAGCAGCCAAAAACCAAGCGGGGGGCCCAATGAGCAGTTCTTC. Drawing the rest from reference TRBV5-4 and TRBJ2-1, the complete variable domain is ETGVTQSPTHLIKTRGQQVTLRCSSQSGHNTVSWYQQALGQGPQFIFQYYREEENGRGNFPPRFSGLQFPNYSSELNVNALELDDSALYLCASSQKPSGGPNEQFFGPGTRLTVL.

J is TRBJ2-3 and V is TRBV15, with 15 bases that match TRBD2. CDR1 LNHNV and CDR2 YYDKDF come from the germline V gene (reference sequence). CDR3 length: 16 amino acids. Trimming took 1 base from V and 6 from J; bases not matched to a gene: 2. CDR3 protein: CATSRAGTSGGDTQYF. As DNA, the CDR3 is TGTGCCACCAGCAGAGCCGGGACTAGCGGGGGGGATACGCAGTATTTT.

The V and J genes are TRBV19 and TRBJ1-4; 9 nucleotides align to TRBD1. The trim removed 5 bases at V and 7 bases at J, leaving 11 bases unmatched. CDR1 and CDR2 from the germline V gene are LNHDA and SQIVND (reference sequence). This CDR3 has 16 residues. The CDR3 DNA reads as TGTGCCAGTAGTGGACAGGGGACGCCCTCGCGTGAAAAACTGTTTTTT. This gives the protein CASSGQGTPSREKLFF.

The J gene is TRBJ2-7, the V gene TRBV18, with 8 bases aligning to TRBD1. CDR1 is KGHSH, CDR2 LQKENI, per germline. The CDR3 has 13 residues. J was trimmed by 5 bases and V by 2 bases; bases with no gene match: 2. The CDR3 protein is CASSPWGQDEQYF. In DNA form, the CDR3 reads TGTGCCAGCTCACCATGGGGACAGGACGAGCAGTACTTC.

A note on this clone: At the DNA level, this CDR3 is encoded by other sequences in the same sample as well. V usage is TRBV5-1 and J usage is TRBJ2-3; TRBD1 matches 8 bases. J gave up 2 bases and V 0 bases, and 5 bases lay outside the gene matches. Germline CDR1 SGHRS, CDR2 YFSETQ. The CDR3 covers 16 residues. The CDR3: CASSLGSGGNTDTQYF. CDR3 coding DNA: TGCGCCAGCAGCTTGGGATCAGGGGGCAACACAGATACGCAGTATTTT.

This rearrangement joins TRBV6-1 to TRBJ2-4; 9 bases are a match to TRBD1. CDR1 and CDR2 from the germline V gene are MNHNS and SASEGT. This CDR3 is built from 14 residues. The V gene end was trimmed by 9 bases and the J gene end by 5 bases; junction bases not matched to a gene: 8. Written as DNA, the CDR3 is TGTGCCAGTCTCCGGGACAGGGTAGAAAACATTCAGTACTTC. It is translated as CASLRDRVENIQYF.

This rearrangement joins TRBV28 to TRBJ1-2; possibly TRBD1 for D (5 bases). The CDR3 covers 13 residues. Germline lookup yields CDR1 MDHEN and CDR2 SYDVKM. Between the trimmed V and J ends, which lost 6 bases and 2 bases, there was a span of 10 bases. The CDR3 sequence is CASSYDRNYGYTF. The CDR3 DNA follows: TGTGCCAGCAGCTATGACAGAAACTATGGCTACACCTTC.

This clone was picked up a small number of times. This chain links TRBV28 with TRBJ1-2; D gene unclear. The CDR3 extends over 14 amino acids. V was trimmed by 6 bases and J by 4 bases, leaving 15 bases between them. Germline V gene lookup returns CDR1 MDHEN and CDR2 SYDVKM. The CDR3 nucleotides are TGTGCCAGCAGCTCCCTCCGAACCAGCTATGGCTACACCTTC. Amino acid sequence: CASSSLRTSYGYTF.

The gene calls are TRBV18 and TRBJ1-4; 9 nucleotides align to TRBD1. V dropped 2 bases and J dropped 4; count of bases not matched to a gene: 8. CDR3 length equals 17 residues. The germline gives CDR1 KGHSH, CDR2 LQKENI. CDR3 sequence: CASSPNRGQAYNEKLFF. In DNA form, the CDR3 reads TGTGCCAGCTCACCAAACAGGGGGCAGGCATATAATGAAAAACTGTTTTTT.

V usage is TRBV5-1 and J usage is TRBJ1-6, with 9 bases that match TRBD1. Per germline, CDR1 SGHRS and CDR2 YFSETQ. The CDR3 covers 16 residues. The trim removed 4 bases at V and 6 bases at J, leaving 8 bases unmatched. For the CDR3, the DNA is TGCGCCAGCAGCCCTACTACGGGACAGGGTAATTCACCCCTCCACTTT. Protein sequence: CASSPTTGQGNSPLHF.

The V gene is TRBV2, the J gene TRBJ1-6, with D unclear. The CDR3 sequence is 13 residues long. Trimming left V 3 bases short and J 7 bases short, with 7 bases between. The germline gives CDR1 SNHLY, CDR2 FYNNEI. CDR3 coding DNA: TGTGCCAGCAGTGACGGAGGGAATTCACCCCTCCACTTT. Its translation: CASSDGGNSPLHF. Complete variable domain (other parts from reference TRBV2 and TRBJ1-6): EPEVTQTPSHQVTQMGQEVILRCVPISNHLYFYWYRQILGQKVEFLVSFYNNEISEKSEIFDDQFSVERPDGSNFTLKIRSTKLEDSAMYFCASSDGGNSPLHFGNGTRLTVT.

The rearrangement joins TRBV19 to TRBJ1-1; no reliable D call. The ends were cut back, 3 bases at V and 2 bases at J, with 7 bases in the middle. CDR1 is LNHDA and CDR2 is SQIVND in the germline V gene (reference sequence). The CDR3 has 13 residues. The CDR3 DNA is TGTGCCAGTAGTATTACAGCTAACACTGAAGCTTTCTTT. It encodes CASSITANTEAFF.

This chain links TRBV5-5 with TRBJ1-4; weak D call: TRBD1 (6 bases). The germline CDR1 and CDR2 sequences are SGHKS and YYEKEE (reference sequence). The ends were cut back, 1 base at V and 7 bases at J, with 14 bases in the middle. This CDR3 comprises 15 residues. The CDR3 loop is CASSLSGIRGEKLFF. The CDR3 DNA is TGTGCCAGCAGCTTGTCGGGGATCAGGGGTGAAAAACTGTTTTTT.

This clone was recorded a few times. The chain links TRBV5-1 to TRBJ2-1; TRBD1 matches 8 bases. CDR3 size: 15 residues. J was trimmed by 3 bases and V by 4 bases; bases with no gene match: 6. Germline V lookup: CDR1 SGHRS, CDR2 YFSETQ. CDR3 nucleotides: TGCGCCAGCAGCGTTACAGGGGGTGGCTACAATGAGCAGTTCTTC. Translation: CASSVTGGGYNEQFF. Together with reference TRBV5-1 and TRBJ2-1, the CDR3 gives the full variable domain: KAGVTQTPRYLIKTRGQQVTLSCSPISGHRSVSWYQQTPGQGLQFLFEYFSETQRNKGNFPGRFSGRQFSNSRSEMNVSTLELGDSALYLCASSVTGGGYNEQFFGPGTRLTVL.

The chain employs TRBV29-1 and TRBJ2-3, with a possible D match to TRBD1 (6 bases). The CDR3 has 13 residues. V gave up 5 bases and J gave up 5 bases, with 14 bases separating them. Germline CDR1 is SQVTM and CDR2 is ANQGSEA. CDR3 nucleotides: TGCAGCGTTTTCATTCTAGGGGGAGATACGCAGTATTTT. Amino acid sequence: CSVFILGGDTQYF.

The chain links TRBV6-5 to TRBJ1-5; D ambiguous. The CDR3 runs 13 residues. Germline values: CDR1 MNHEY, CDR2 SVGAGI. Deletions cut 4 bases from V and 11 bases from J, with 15 bases between. The CDR3 is CASSSTYGGSQHF. DNA of the CDR3: TGTGCCAGCAGTTCTACCTATGGAGGCTCCCAGCATTTT.